This T cell receptor beta chain was retrieved from a study of blood T cell repertoires in COVID-19. Study-level background: Whether acute or convalescent, the COVID-19 samples came from the United States, Italy and Spain. T cells, B-cell-depleted T cells, or PBMCs provided the cDNA or gDNA that served as material.

Only in-frame clones appear in the TCRdb table, and some are missing; sequencing was by immunoSEQ multiplex PCR. In the table there are around 300,000 clones, 87% of which are singletons. There are 12 residues in the CDR3. Germline V gene sequence: CDR1 SNHLY, CDR2 FYNNEI. Deletions cut 7 bases from V and 11 bases from J, with 14 bases between. Allocation to cohorts depended on clinical history reported by the participants. Recovered participants had two consecutive negative NP/OP PCR tests, healthcare professional clearance, or symptom resolution. This receptor was identified in a woman under 40 who had recovered from COVID-19. The specimen was PBMCs or T cells enriched from blood (not recorded which). V gene TRBV2 combines with J gene TRBJ1-4; D might be TRBD1 (6 bases). CDR3 bases: TGTGCCAGCAAAGCCGAGGGGGACAAACTGTTTTTT. Translated: CASKAEGDKLFF.